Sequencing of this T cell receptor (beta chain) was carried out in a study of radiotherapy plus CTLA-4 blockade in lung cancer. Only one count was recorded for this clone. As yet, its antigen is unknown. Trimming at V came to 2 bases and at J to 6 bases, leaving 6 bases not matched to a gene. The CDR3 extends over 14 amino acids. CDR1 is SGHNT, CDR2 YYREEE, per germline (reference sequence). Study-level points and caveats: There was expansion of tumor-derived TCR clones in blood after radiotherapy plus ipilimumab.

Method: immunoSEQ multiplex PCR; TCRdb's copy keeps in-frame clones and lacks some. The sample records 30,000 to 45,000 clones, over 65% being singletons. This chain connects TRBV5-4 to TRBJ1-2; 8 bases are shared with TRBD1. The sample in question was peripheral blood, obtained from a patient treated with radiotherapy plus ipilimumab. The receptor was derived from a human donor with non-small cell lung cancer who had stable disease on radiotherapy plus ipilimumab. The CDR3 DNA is TGTGCCAGCAGCTTTACTGGACAGGGTCATGGCTACACCTTC. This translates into CASSFTGQGHGYTF.